This entry concerns a single T cell receptor beta chain. Its target is not known. This sample is drawn from a study of T cell responses to AZD1222 COVID-19 vaccine. Germline V gene lookup returns CDR1 SGHAT and CDR2 FQNNGV. V lost 2 bases to trimming and J lost 8 bases, with 15 bases between them. CDR3 size: 14 residues. Method: immunoSEQ multiplex PCR; TCRdb's copy keeps in-frame clones and lacks some. The table has about 120,000 clones, around 94% seen once. Notes on the study in general: Per reports, nearly half of all spike-specific TCRs target regions that are unmutated in variants. Two doses of AZD1222 preceded a rise in Spike-specific TCR breadth and depth. Vaccine-related CD4 TCRs covered spike, predominating at 160-218 and 743-854. White British ancestry dominated among donors, who included more females, and clonal diversity was possibly underestimated.

The sequencing used peripheral blood, collected on day 0 of AZD1222 vaccination. V and J are TRBV11-2 and TRBJ1-2; D gene ambiguous. The clonotype was recovered from an adult in good health. CDR3 residues: CASSLSLPPGGYTF. Written as DNA, the CDR3 is TGTGCCAGCAGCTTATCACTACCCCCGGGGGGCTACACCTTC.